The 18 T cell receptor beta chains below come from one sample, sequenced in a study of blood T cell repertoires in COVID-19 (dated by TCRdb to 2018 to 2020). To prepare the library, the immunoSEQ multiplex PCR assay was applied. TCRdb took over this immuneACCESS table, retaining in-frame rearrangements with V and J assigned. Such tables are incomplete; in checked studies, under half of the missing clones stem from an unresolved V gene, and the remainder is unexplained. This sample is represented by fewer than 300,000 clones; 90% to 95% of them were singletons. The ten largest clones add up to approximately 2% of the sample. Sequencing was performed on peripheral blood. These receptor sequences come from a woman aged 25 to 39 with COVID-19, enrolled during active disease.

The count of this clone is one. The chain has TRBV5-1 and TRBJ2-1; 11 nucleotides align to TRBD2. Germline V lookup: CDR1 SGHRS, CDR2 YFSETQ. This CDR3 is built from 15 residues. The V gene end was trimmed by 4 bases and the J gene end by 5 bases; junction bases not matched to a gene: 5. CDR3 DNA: TGCGCCAGCAGCCTAACTAGCGGGAGCGACAATGAGCAGTTCTTC. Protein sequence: CASSLTSGSDNEQFF.

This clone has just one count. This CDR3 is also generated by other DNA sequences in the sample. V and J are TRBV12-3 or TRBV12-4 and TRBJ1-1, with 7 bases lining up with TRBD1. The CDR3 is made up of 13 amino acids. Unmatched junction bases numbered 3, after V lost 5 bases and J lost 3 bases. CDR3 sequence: CASSLTGDTEAFF. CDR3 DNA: TGTGCCAGCAGTCTAACAGGGGACACTGAAGCTTTCTTT.

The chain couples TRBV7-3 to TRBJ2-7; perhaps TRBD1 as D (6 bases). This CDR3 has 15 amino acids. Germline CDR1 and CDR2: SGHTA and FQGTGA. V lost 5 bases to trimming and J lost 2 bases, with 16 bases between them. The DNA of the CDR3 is TGTGCCAGCAGCCCCCAGGGGCAGGGGCCCTACGAGCAGTACTTC. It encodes CASSPQGQGPYEQYF.

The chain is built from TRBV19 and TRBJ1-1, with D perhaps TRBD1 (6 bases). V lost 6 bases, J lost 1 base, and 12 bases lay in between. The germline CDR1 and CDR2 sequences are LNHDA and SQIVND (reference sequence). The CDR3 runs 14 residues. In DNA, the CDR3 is TGTGCCAGTAGGGATAACAGGGAGAACACTGAAGCTTTCTTT. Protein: CASRDNRENTEAFF.

The CDR3 is CATSAHGTGMNTEAFF. In nucleotides, the CDR3 is TGTGCCACCAGTGCCCACGGGACAGGTATGAACACTGAAGCTTTCTTT. The chain has TRBV24-1 and TRBJ1-1; TRBD1 matches at 8 bases. The CDR3 runs to 16 residues. The trim removed 5 bases at V and 0 bases at J, leaving 7 bases unmatched. The V gene's germline CDR1 is KGHDR and CDR2 SFDVKD.

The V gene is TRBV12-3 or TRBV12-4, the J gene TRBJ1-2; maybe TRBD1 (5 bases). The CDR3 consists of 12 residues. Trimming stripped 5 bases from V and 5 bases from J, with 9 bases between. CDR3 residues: CASSPQGYGYTF. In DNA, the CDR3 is TGTGCCAGCAGTCCTCAGGGTTATGGCTACACCTTC.

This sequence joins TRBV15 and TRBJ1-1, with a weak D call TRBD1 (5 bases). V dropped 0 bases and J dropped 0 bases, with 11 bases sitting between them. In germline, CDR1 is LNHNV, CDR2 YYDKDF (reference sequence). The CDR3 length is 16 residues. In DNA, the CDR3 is TGTGCCACCAGCAGAGATCTGGCAGGGATGAACACTGAAGCTTTCTTT. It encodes CATSRDLAGMNTEAFF.

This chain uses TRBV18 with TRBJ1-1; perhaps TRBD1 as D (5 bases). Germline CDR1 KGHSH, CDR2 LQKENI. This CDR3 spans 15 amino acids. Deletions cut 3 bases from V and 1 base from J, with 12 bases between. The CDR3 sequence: CASSPLQDSNTEAFF. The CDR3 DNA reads TGTGCCAGCTCACCGCTACAGGATTCGAACACTGAAGCTTTCTTT. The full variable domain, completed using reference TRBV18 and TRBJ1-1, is NAGVMQNPRHLVRRRGQEARLRCSPMKGHSHVYWYRQLPEEGLKFMVYLQKENIIDESGMPKERFSAEFPKEGPSILRIQQVVRGDSAAYFCASSPLQDSNTEAFFGQGTRLTVV.

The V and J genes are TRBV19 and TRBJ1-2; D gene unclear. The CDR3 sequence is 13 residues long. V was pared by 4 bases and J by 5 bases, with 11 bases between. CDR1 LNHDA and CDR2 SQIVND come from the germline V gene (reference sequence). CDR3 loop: CASSTSVLYGYTF. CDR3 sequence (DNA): TGTGCCAGTAGTACAAGCGTTTTGTATGGCTACACCTTC.

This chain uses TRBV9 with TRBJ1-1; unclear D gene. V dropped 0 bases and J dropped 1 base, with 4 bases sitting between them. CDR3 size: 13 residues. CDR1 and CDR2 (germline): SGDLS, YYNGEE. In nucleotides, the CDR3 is TGTGCCAGCAGCGTAGACAGGAACACTGAAGCTTTCTTT. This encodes CASSVDRNTEAFF.

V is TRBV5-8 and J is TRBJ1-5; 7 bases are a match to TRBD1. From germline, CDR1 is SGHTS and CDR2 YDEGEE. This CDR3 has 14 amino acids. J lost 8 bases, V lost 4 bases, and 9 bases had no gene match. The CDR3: CASSKTGEKKPQHF. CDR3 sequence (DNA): TGTGCCAGCAGCAAAACAGGGGAAAAAAAGCCCCAGCATTTT. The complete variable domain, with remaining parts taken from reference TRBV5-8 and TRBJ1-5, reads EAGVTQSPTHLIKTRGQQATLRCSPISGHTSVYWYQQALGLGLQFLLWYDEGEERNRGNFPPRFSGRQFPNYSSELNVNALELEDSALYLCASSKTGEKKPQHFGDGTRLSIL.

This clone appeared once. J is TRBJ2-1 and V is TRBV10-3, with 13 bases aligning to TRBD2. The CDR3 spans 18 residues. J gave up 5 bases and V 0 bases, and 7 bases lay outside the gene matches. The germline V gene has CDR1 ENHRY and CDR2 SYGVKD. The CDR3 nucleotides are TGTGCCATCAGTGAGTCCCCCACTAGCGGGAGGGGGAACAATGAGCAGTTCTTC. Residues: CAISESPTSGRGNNEQFF.

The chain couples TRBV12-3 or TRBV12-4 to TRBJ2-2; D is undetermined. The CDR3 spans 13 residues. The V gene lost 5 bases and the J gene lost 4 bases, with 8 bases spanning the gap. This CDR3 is CASSAGSTGELFF. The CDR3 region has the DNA TGTGCCAGCAGTGCAGGTAGCACCGGGGAGCTGTTTTTT.

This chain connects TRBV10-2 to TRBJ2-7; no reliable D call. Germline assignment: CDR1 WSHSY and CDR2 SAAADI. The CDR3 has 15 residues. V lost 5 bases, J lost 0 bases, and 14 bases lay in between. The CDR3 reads CASSLNTRSSYEQYF. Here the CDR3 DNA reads TGCGCCAGCAGTCTAAATACTCGGAGCTCCTACGAGCAGTACTTC.

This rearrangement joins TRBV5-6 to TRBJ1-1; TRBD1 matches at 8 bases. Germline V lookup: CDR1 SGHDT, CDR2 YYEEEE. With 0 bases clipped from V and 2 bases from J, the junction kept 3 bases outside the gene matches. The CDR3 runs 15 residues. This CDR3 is CASSLVGQGNTEAFF. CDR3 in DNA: TGTGCCAGCAGCTTGGTTGGACAGGGAAACACTGAAGCTTTCTTT.

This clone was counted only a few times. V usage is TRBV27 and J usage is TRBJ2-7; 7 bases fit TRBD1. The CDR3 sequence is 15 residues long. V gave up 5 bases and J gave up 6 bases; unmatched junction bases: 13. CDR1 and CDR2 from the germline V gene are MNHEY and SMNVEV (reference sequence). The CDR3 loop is CASSPMMTGRSEQYF. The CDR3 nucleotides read TGTGCCAGCAGTCCAATGATGACAGGGCGTAGCGAGCAGTACTTC.

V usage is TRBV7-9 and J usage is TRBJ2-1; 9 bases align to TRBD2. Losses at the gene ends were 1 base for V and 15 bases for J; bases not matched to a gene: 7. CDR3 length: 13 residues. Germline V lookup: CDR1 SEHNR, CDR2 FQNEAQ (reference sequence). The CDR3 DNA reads TGTGCCAGCAGCTTAGTCCTAGCGGGAAGGTCGTTCTTC. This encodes CASSLVLAGRSFF.

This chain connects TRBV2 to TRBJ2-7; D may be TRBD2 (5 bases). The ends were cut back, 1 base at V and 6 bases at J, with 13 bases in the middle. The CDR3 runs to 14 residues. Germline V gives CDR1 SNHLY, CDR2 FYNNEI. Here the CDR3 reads CASSEVREIGEQYF. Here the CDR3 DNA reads TGTGCCAGCAGTGAAGTACGGGAAATCGGCGAGCAGTACTTC.